This T cell receptor beta chain is from a study of CXCR4 blockade with PD-1 therapy in pancreatic cancer. Broader study findings: Without paired alpha-beta data, shared specificity of dominant clones is unconfirmed. Frequent tumor clones were encoded by many distinct rearrangements, suggesting shared antigens. Survival did not correlate with tumor clonality, which averaged roughly 0.15 versus 0.05.

In this sample, this clone turned up a few times. What it recognizes is unknown. The protocol was immunoSEQ multiplex PCR, while the TCRdb copy is restricted to in-frame clones and leaves out a portion. The sample yields 8,700 or so clones, about 60% seen once. These archived tumors were resected from patients never given neoadjuvant therapy beforehand. Germline V lookup: CDR1 MNHGY, CDR2 SAAAGT. The germline V and J ends were trimmed by 4 bases and 4 bases, with 8 bases remaining between them. The CDR3 runs to 13 residues. The source of this sequence is a human donor with pancreatic ductal adenocarcinoma. The sequenced sample was tumor tissue. The chain is built from TRBV6-8 and TRBJ1-3; no definite D call. The CDR3 DNA reads as TGTGCCAGCAGTTGGGAGTCCGGAAACACCATATATTTT. It encodes CASSWESGNTIYF.